What follows are 21 T cell receptor beta chains derived from one specimen sequenced in a study of identical twins. TCRdb used MiXCR to reprocess the 5' RACE reads, holding one entry per CDR3 protein. This repertoire shows 600,000 to 800,000 distinct CDR3 sequences, 20% to 25% found once; its top ten account for 4% to 4.5%. Another study also made use of these data, one on T cells expressing NK-cell markers.

Source material: PBMCs. Receptor source: a woman aged 18-35 years in good health.

The CDR3 loop is CSVEGGASFTDTQYF. In DNA, the CDR3 is TGCAGCGTCGAGGGGGGGGCTAGTTTCACAGATACGCAGTATTTT. This chain uses TRBV29-1 with TRBJ2-3; maybe TRBD2 (7 bases). CDR3 length: 15 amino acids. Trimming took off 6 bases at V and 2 bases at J, with 18 bases between the two ends. Germline loops: CDR1 SQVTM, CDR2 ANQGSEA.

The sample holds a few counts of this clonotype. This CDR3 reads CASSVSEAFF. For the CDR3, the DNA is TGTGCCAGCAGCGTCAGTGAAGCTTTCTTT. The chain employs TRBV12-3 or TRBV12-4 and TRBJ1-1; no definite D call. V was pared by 6 bases and J by 7 bases, with 6 bases between. This CDR3 is 10 amino acids long.

This clonotype was detected a few times. The chain uses TRBV7-9 and TRBJ2-3; possible D gene TRBD2, 6 bases. The CDR3 extends over 14 amino acids. CDR1 SEHNR and CDR2 FQNEAQ come from the germline V gene (reference sequence). Trimming removed 4 bases at V and 6 bases at J, with 14 bases between. The CDR3 loop is CASSYGGAFDTQYF. The CDR3 bases are TGTGCCAGCAGCTATGGCGGGGCGTTCGATACGCAGTATTTT.

The J gene is TRBJ1-3, the V gene TRBV20-1; 7 bases agree with TRBD1. The V gene's germline CDR1 is DFQATT and CDR2 SNEGSKA (reference sequence). V trimming: 3 bases; J trimming: 2 bases; junction bases outside the gene matches: 7. The CDR3 has 15 residues. CDR3 amino acids: CSARGRQGPGNTIYF. In DNA, the CDR3 is TGCAGTGCTAGGGGAAGACAGGGTCCTGGAAACACCATATATTTT.

This clonotype was counted only a few times. V gene TRBV21-1 combines with J gene TRBJ2-1; TRBD2 was called by the table and not checked on the DNA. TRBV21-1 is classified as a pseudogene. CDR3 length equals 15 residues. DNA of the CDR3: TGTGCCAGCAGCAAAGCGCTCCGACTAGCGGGATCCCAGTTCTTC. Protein: CASSKALRLAGSQFF.

The chain combines TRBV20-1 with TRBJ2-7; D remains unclear. Looked up from germline, CDR1 is DFQATT and CDR2 is SNEGSKA (reference sequence). Trimming removed 5 bases at V and 6 bases at J, with 14 bases between. The CDR3 runs to 12 residues. The CDR3 region is CSAAKQGSEQYF. For the CDR3, the DNA is TGCAGTGCTGCCAAGCAAGGATCCGAGCAGTACTTC.

This clonotype was seen a few times. V is TRBV11-3 and J is TRBJ1-6; the D is unclear. Germline CDR1 SGHNT, CDR2 YENEEA. The CDR3 is 13 residues long. V gave up 3 bases and J gave up 8 bases, with 8 bases separating them. CDR3 in amino acids: CASSLYEDSPLHF. DNA for the CDR3: TGTGCCAGCAGCTTGTACGAAGATTCACCCCTCCACTTT.

The genes are TRBV6-1 and TRBJ2-7, with D hard to call. V shed 6 bases and J shed 0 bases, with 12 bases lying between them. The germline V gene encodes CDR1 MNHNS and CDR2 SASEGT. The CDR3 length is 14 residues. CDR3 loop: CASSLRSSSYEQYF. The CDR3 region has the DNA TGTGCCAGCAGCCTCAGGTCCAGCTCCTACGAGCAGTACTTC.

In this sample, this clonotype turned up a few times. This rearrangement joins TRBV7-2 to TRBJ2-1, with D perhaps matching TRBD2 (6 bases). Germline lookup yields CDR1 SGHTA and CDR2 FQGNSA. V dropped 3 bases and J dropped 2 bases, with 11 bases sitting between them. This CDR3 is 15 amino acids long. The CDR3 spells CASSFRAGPYNEQFF. For the CDR3, the DNA is TGTGCCAGCAGCTTTAGAGCGGGCCCCTACAATGAGCAGTTCTTC.

The chain combines TRBV11-3 with TRBJ2-7, with D possibly being TRBD2 (5 bases). There are 14 residues in the CDR3. V was trimmed by 1 base and J by 3 bases, leaving 10 bases between them. Germline V gene sequence: CDR1 SGHNT, CDR2 YENEEA. CDR3 DNA sequence: TGTGCCAGCAGCTTAGCGGGGTCCGACTACGAGCAGTACTTC. This sequence encodes CASSLAGSDYEQYF.

This clonotype was detected a few times. The chain has TRBV5-1 and TRBJ1-1; D is uncertain. With 9 bases removed from V and 0 bases from J, the gap between germline ends came to 6 bases. The CDR3 runs to 11 residues. The germline V gene encodes CDR1 SGHRS and CDR2 YFSETQ. The chain's CDR3 is CATALNTEAFF. The CDR3 region has the DNA TGCGCCACAGCCCTGAACACTGAAGCTTTCTTT.

The chain recombines TRBV18 with TRBJ2-7; maybe TRBD2 (6 bases). The CDR3 loop spans 14 amino acids. Germline CDR1 KGHSH, CDR2 LQKENI. V lost 5 bases and J lost 2, with 13 bases in between. The CDR3 is CASSVSGLAYEQYF. DNA of the CDR3: TGTGCCAGCTCAGTCTCGGGACTCGCCTACGAGCAGTACTTC.

This clonotype was counted between two and nine times. The rearrangement joins TRBV10-3 to TRBJ2-7; 9 bases are a match to TRBD1. Per germline, CDR1 ENHRY and CDR2 SYGVKD. J was trimmed by 9 bases and V by 8 bases; bases with no gene match: 17. This CDR3 is built from 15 residues. The CDR3, as DNA: TGTGCCATCCGGACTACGGGACAGGGCCCTGCTGGGCAGTACTTC. Translated: CAIRTTGQGPAGQYF.

The chain joins TRBV20-1 to TRBJ1-1; TRBD1 agrees at 7 bases. The CDR3 consists of 13 residues. Germline CDR1 and CDR2: DFQATT and SNEGSKA (reference sequence). Trimming removed 6 bases from V and 5 bases from J; junction bases left unmatched: 9. CDR3 residues: CSATGEVGTEAFF. The CDR3 DNA is TGCAGTGCAACAGGGGAAGTAGGTACTGAAGCTTTCTTT.

This clonotype turned up a few times. V and J are TRBV27 and TRBJ2-1; 12 bases align to TRBD2. Germline V gene data show CDR1 as MNHEY and CDR2 as SMNVEV (reference sequence). The CDR3 sequence is 14 residues long. Trimming at V came to 10 bases and at J to 4 bases, leaving 5 bases not matched to a gene. The CDR3 region is CATGTSGLYNEQFF. The CDR3 bases are TGTGCCACCGGGACTAGCGGGCTTTACAATGAGCAGTTCTTC.

This clonotype was picked up many times. The genes are TRBV11-1 and TRBJ2-7, with 9 nucleotides matching TRBD2. The CDR3 contains 19 residues. Trimming removed 5 bases from V and 5 bases from J; junction bases left unmatched: 22. Germline V gene data show CDR1 as SGHAT and CDR2 as FQDESV (reference sequence). The CDR3 reads CASSQKEAVAGASRHEQYF. The CDR3 region has the DNA TGTGCCAGCAGCCAAAAGGAGGCGGTAGCGGGGGCCTCCAGGCACGAGCAGTACTTC.

This clonotype occurred a few times. DNA of the CDR3: TGCGCCAGCAGCTTGAAGCAGTTTAGCAATGAGCAGTTCTTC. Its protein product is CASSLKQFSNEQFF. V gene TRBV5-1 combines with J gene TRBJ2-1; D gene unclear. The germline V gene has CDR1 SGHRS and CDR2 YFSETQ. V was cut by 1 base and J by 6 bases, with 11 bases left in between. The length of the CDR3 is 14 residues.

This clonotype turned up a few times. V gene TRBV12-3 or TRBV12-4 combines with J gene TRBJ2-2, with 8 bases that match TRBD2. With V trimmed by 6 bases and J by 1 base, 4 bases remained unmatched. The CDR3 consists of 15 residues. Here the CDR3 DNA reads TGTGCCAGCAGATCGGGAGGGGGGAACACCGGGGAGCTGTTTTTT. Its protein is CASRSGGGNTGELFF.

This sequence joins TRBV29-1 and TRBJ2-2; D not resolved. Germline-derived CDR1 and CDR2 are SQVTM and ANQGSEA. V dropped 6 bases and J dropped 6 bases, with 8 bases sitting between them. The length of the CDR3 is 11 residues. The CDR3 coding sequence is TGCAGCGTGCGGAGAGCCGGGGAGCTGTTTTTT. Translated, it gives CSVRRAGELFF.

There are a few counts of this clonotype. The chain recombines TRBV6-6 with TRBJ1-2; D remains unclear. This CDR3 contains 13 residues. Germline CDR1 is MNHNY and CDR2 is SVGAGI (reference sequence). The V end lost 0 bases, the J end lost 7 bases, and 9 bases lay between the germline ends. The CDR3 bases are TGTGCCAGCAGTTACTCGAGGGAGTCTGGCTACACCTTC. Translating it yields CASSYSRESGYTF.

At least ten counts were recorded for this clonotype. V is TRBV5-1 and J is TRBJ2-3; D ambiguous. Trimming took off 2 bases at V and 1 base at J, with 8 bases between the two ends. The germline gives CDR1 SGHRS, CDR2 YFSETQ. CDR3 length: 14 amino acids. The CDR3 sequence: CASSFDLGTDTQYF. The CDR3 coding sequence is TGCGCCAGCAGCTTCGACCTGGGCACAGATACGCAGTATTTT. Full variable domain (outside the CDR3, taken from reference TRBV5-1 and TRBJ2-3): KAGVTQTPRYLIKTRGQQVTLSCSPISGHRSVSWYQQTPGQGLQFLFEYFSETQRNKGNFPGRFSGRQFSNSRSEMNVSTLELGDSALYLCASSFDLGTDTQYFGPGTRLTVL.